This T cell receptor (beta chain) derives from a study of blood T cell repertoires in COVID-19. V gave up 6 bases and J gave up 2 bases, with 5 bases separating them. This CDR3 comprises 11 residues. Looked up from germline, CDR1 is SGHTA and CDR2 is FQGNSA. This clone was seen just once. Original data processing: Reference gene primer amplification gave nucleated cell count estimates. Profiled with immunoSEQ multiplex PCR; TCRdb holds only in-frame clones, not every one. V, J and clone size are taken as reported in that table, and D and trimming were inferred from the DNA itself. The sample lists about 110,000 clones, about three quarters occurring once.

The sequenced sample was peripheral blood. This chain joins TRBV7-2 and TRBJ2-7; D gene uncertain. The receptor's source is a woman between 40 and 55 years old with acute or convalescent COVID-19. CDR3 in DNA: TGTGCCAGCAGTTCTCCCTACGAGCAGTACTTC. This translates into CASSSPYEQYF.